This T cell receptor beta chain was identified during a study of blood T cell repertoires in COVID-19. Here immunoSEQ multiplex PCR was the method, and the copy in TCRdb shows in-frame clones only, minus some. The table records roughly 250,000 clones, about 90% of them present only once. CDR1 and CDR2 from the germline V gene are SNHLY and FYNNEI. Trimming took off 3 bases at V and 0 bases at J, with 9 bases between the two ends. CDR3 length: 15 residues. The source of this sequence is a young man with COVID-19, enrolled during active disease. Sequenced input: peripheral blood. The rearrangement joins TRBV2 to TRBJ2-1; no clear D gene. DNA for the CDR3: TGTGCCAGCAGTGAGTCCGGCGGCTCCTACAATGAGCAGTTCTTC. Its translation: CASSESGGSYNEQFF.